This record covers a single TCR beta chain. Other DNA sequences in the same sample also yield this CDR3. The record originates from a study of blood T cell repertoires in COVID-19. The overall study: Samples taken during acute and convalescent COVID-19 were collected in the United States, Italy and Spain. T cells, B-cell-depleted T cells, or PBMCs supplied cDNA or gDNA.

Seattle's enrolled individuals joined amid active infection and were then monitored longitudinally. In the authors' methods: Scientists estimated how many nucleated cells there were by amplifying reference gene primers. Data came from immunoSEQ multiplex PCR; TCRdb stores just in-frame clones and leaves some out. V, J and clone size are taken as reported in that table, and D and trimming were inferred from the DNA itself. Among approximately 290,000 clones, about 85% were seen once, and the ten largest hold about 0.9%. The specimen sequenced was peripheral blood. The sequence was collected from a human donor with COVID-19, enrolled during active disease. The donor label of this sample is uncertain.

Here the CDR3 DNA reads TGTGCCAGCAGTCCGAGGACAGGGATCACTGAAGCTTTCTTT. Its translation is CASSPRTGITEAFF. V usage is TRBV28 and J usage is TRBJ1-1, with 8 bases identical to TRBD1. CDR1 and CDR2 (germline): MDHEN, SYDVKM. V lost 5 bases to trimming and J lost 4 bases; unmatched junction nucleotides: 6. The CDR3 contains 14 residues.